Listed below are T cell receptor beta chains from one sample, sequenced in a study of OX40 agonist ivuxolimab in advanced cancers. The repertoire was sequenced with immunoSEQ multiplex PCR; TCRdb's copy has only in-frame clones and lacks some. The data hold tens of thousands of clones, with 75% to 90% observed a single time. The sequences come from CD4+ or CD8+ T cells sorted from blood, collected in a trial of the OX40 agonist ivuxolimab. These receptor sequences come from an adult with an advanced solid tumor such as melanoma, head and neck, liver or kidney cancer. Each CDR3 is given with its conserved first and last residue. Each record gives: V gene, J gene, D gene, clone size, CDR3 DNA, CDR3 protein. D genes are given only for firm matches. The size entry is marked missing in some rows and otherwise reads once, few, many or a size class.

V: TRBV9
J: TRBJ2-2
D: -
size: -
DNA: TGTGCCAGCAGCGTCGGGGGGAACACCGGGGAGCTGTTTTTT
CDR3: CASSVGGNTGELFF

V: TRBV29-1
J: TRBJ2-2
D: -
size: -
DNA: TGCAGCGTTTTTAGCGGAGGCGACACCGGGGAGCTGTTTTTT
CDR3: CSVFSGGDTGELFF

V: TRBV4-1
J: TRBJ1-2
D: -
size: -
DNA: TGCGCCAGCAGCCTTCCCGGGTATGGCTACACCTTC
CDR3: CASSLPGYGYTF

V: TRBV7-3
J: TRBJ2-7
D: TRBD1
size: -
DNA: TGTGCCAGCAGCGTAACAGGGGGCGGAAGCTCCTACGAGCAGTACTTC
CDR3: CASSVTGGGSSYEQYF

V: TRBV23-1
J: TRBJ2-7
D: -
size: -
DNA: TGCGCCAGCAGTCTAAAACCGACAGGCCAGACTTCCTACGAGCAGTACTTC
CDR3: CASSLKPTGQTSYEQYF

V: TRBV4-1
J: TRBJ1-4
D: -
size: -
DNA: TGCGCCAGCAGTAAGGAAAAACTGTTTTTT
CDR3: CASSKEKLFF

V: TRBV27
J: TRBJ1-1
D: -
size: -
DNA: TGTGCCAGCAGTTCCGGGGGGCGGGTCACTGAAGCTTTCTTT
CDR3: CASSSGGRVTEAFF

V: TRBV5-4
J: TRBJ2-1
D: -
size: -
DNA: TGTGCCAGCAGCCTGGCCGCCTCAGGTGTCGATGAGCAGTTCTTC
CDR3: CASSLAASGVDEQFF

V: TRBV9
J: TRBJ2-7
D: -
size: few
DNA: TGTGCCAGCAGCGTACAAGACCAAGATTACGAGCAGTACTTC
CDR3: CASSVQDQDYEQYF

V: TRBV7-9
J: TRBJ1-1
D: -
size: once
DNA: TGTGCCAGCAGCCCGCCCTACACTGAAGCTTTCTTT
CDR3: CASSPPYTEAFF

V: TRBV6-1
J: TRBJ2-7
D: TRBD2
size: -
DNA: TGTGCCTCAAATACGGGGACCGGGACTAGCGGGGCCTTC
CDR3: CASNTGTGTSGAF

V: TRBV5-1
J: TRBJ2-7
D: TRBD1
size: -
DNA: TGCGCCAGCAGCCCGGGACAGTCTCCCTACGAGCAGTACTTC
CDR3: CASSPGQSPYEQYF

V: TRBV21-1
J: TRBJ1-1
D: -
size: -
DNA: TGTGCCAGCAGTACAGGGATCTGCACTGAAGCTTTCTTT
CDR3: CASSTGICTEAFF

V: TRBV11-2
J: TRBJ2-3
D: -
size: -
DNA: TGTGCCAGCAGCTTCGTTTTTGGAGGGATAGATACGCAGTATTTT
CDR3: CASSFVFGGIDTQYF

V: TRBV27
J: TRBJ2-1
D: -
size: -
DNA: TGTGCCAGCGGTAGGTCCTACAATGAGCAGTTCTTC
CDR3: CASGRSYNEQFF

V: TRBV6-1
J: TRBJ1-1
D: TRBD1
size: -
DNA: TGTGCCAGCAGGAACAGGGGGAGGCCTGAAGCTTTCTTT
CDR3: CASRNRGRPEAFF

V: TRBV4-1
J: TRBJ2-7
D: TRBD1
size: -
DNA: TGCGCCAGCAGCACCTCAGGGGGTCGAGGCTACGAGCAGTACTTC
CDR3: CASSTSGGRGYEQYF

V: TRBV29-1
J: TRBJ2-3
D: TRBD2
size: -
DNA: TGCAGCGTTGAAGAGAGGGGCGGGAGGTCAGATACGCAGTATTTT
CDR3: CSVEERGGRSDTQYF

V: TRBV27
J: TRBJ2-1
D: -
size: -
DNA: TGTGCCAGCAGTTTGTCCCCTGACGGTAACTACAATGAGCAGTTCTTC
CDR3: CASSLSPDGNYNEQFF

V: TRBV5-4
J: TRBJ1-1
D: -
size: once
DNA: TGTGCCAGCAGCTTAGGGACGGGGAACACTGAAGCTTTCTTT
CDR3: CASSLGTGNTEAFF

V: TRBV7-6
J: TRBJ2-1
D: TRBD2
size: -
DNA: TGTGCCAGCAGCTTACTAGCGGGGGGCAACAATGAGCAGTTCTTC
CDR3: CASSLLAGGNNEQFF

V: TRBV5-6
J: TRBJ1-2
D: -
size: -
DNA: TGTGCCAGCAGCTTGGGCAGGGGTCAAGGCTACACCTTC
CDR3: CASSLGRGQGYTF

V: TRBV27
J: TRBJ2-7
D: TRBD1
size: -
DNA: TGTGCCAGCAGTTCCACCGGGACAGGGGGCTCCGAGCAGTACTTC
CDR3: CASSSTGTGGSEQYF